This is a list of T cell receptor beta chains from one sample in a study of blood T cell repertoires in COVID-19. The protocol was immunoSEQ multiplex PCR, while the TCRdb copy is restricted to in-frame clones and leaves out a portion. This sample yields 250,000 to 300,000 clones, of which over 85% are seen a single time; 1.9% belongs to the top ten. The sample taken for sequencing was PBMCs or T cells enriched from blood (not recorded which). These receptor sequences come from a woman aged 55-70 years who had recovered from COVID-19. Both conserved end residues are part of each CDR3. The order of the fields is D gene, V gene, CDR3 length, J gene, CDR3 DNA, CDR3 protein. D genes are given only for firm matches.

d_gene: .
v_gene: TRBV12-3/TRBV12-4
len: 11
j_gene: TRBJ2-7
CDR3nt: TGTGCCAGCAGCTATCATGGCGAGCAGTACTTC
CDR3aa: CASSYHGEQYF

d_gene: .
v_gene: TRBV2
len: 13
j_gene: TRBJ1-4
CDR3nt: TGTGCCAGCAGGGGTACAGCCGGTGAAAAACTGTTTTTT
CDR3aa: CASRGTAGEKLFF

d_gene: .
v_gene: TRBV21-1
len: 14
j_gene: TRBJ2-3
CDR3nt: TGTGCCAGCAGCAGGGCGCCCGCCACAGATACGCAGTATTTT
CDR3aa: CASSRAPATDTQYF

d_gene: TRBD1
v_gene: TRBV5-5
len: 16
j_gene: TRBJ1-1
CDR3nt: TGTGCCAGCAGCCGTGGACAGGGTCCTAGGGACACTGAAGCTTTCTTT
CDR3aa: CASSRGQGPRDTEAFF

d_gene: TRBD1
v_gene: TRBV19
len: 15
j_gene: TRBJ1-5
CDR3nt: TGTGCCAGTAGCACTCTCGGGACAGGGAATCAGCCCCAGCATTTT
CDR3aa: CASSTLGTGNQPQHF

d_gene: .
v_gene: TRBV7-8
len: 14
j_gene: TRBJ2-1
CDR3nt: TGTGCCAGCAGCTTAGCGTATGGAGAGAATGAGCAGTTCTTC
CDR3aa: CASSLAYGENEQFF

d_gene: TRBD1
v_gene: TRBV28
len: 14
j_gene: TRBJ2-5
CDR3nt: TGTGCCAGCATCCCCAGGGGACAGCAAGAGACCCAGTACTTC
CDR3aa: CASIPRGQQETQYF

d_gene: .
v_gene: TRBV27
len: 16
j_gene: TRBJ2-5
CDR3nt: TGTGCCAGCAGTTTGGGGTCGAGCGGTCTTCAAGAGACCCAGTACTTC
CDR3aa: CASSLGSSGLQETQYF

d_gene: .
v_gene: TRBV5-6
len: 16
j_gene: TRBJ1-1
CDR3nt: TGTGCCAGCAGATCCCGACACGCGCTCATGAACACTGAAGCTTTCTTT
CDR3aa: CASRSRHALMNTEAFF

d_gene: .
v_gene: TRBV7-2
len: 15
j_gene: TRBJ1-1
CDR3nt: TGTGCCAGCAGCGTCGCATCCACAGGTTACACTGAAGCTTTCTTT
CDR3aa: CASSVASTGYTEAFF